These 13 T cell receptor beta chains were all obtained from the same sample, sequenced in a study of radiation and T cells in renal cell carcinoma. Time point defined: baseline pretreatment blood. Treatment denoted: 15 Gy SBRT to primary tumor, nephrectomy 4 weeks later. Clones were read by immunoSEQ multiplex PCR, and TCRdb kept only the in-frame ones, dropping some. The sample has 150,000 or so clones; about nine tenths are singletons. The specimen comprised blood, sampled from a patient whose treatment included radiotherapy and nephrectomy. Every receptor here comes from a woman aged 70-85 years with renal cell carcinoma.

As regards this clone: The germline gene is not matched at one end of the junction; a read error may be the cause. The V call is TRBV7-7, the J call TRBJ2-7, with D maybe TRBD1 (5 bases). CDR3 length: 13 residues. The germline CDR1 and CDR2 sequences are SSHAT and FNYEAQ (reference sequence). CDR3 residues: CASSLSQGYEQYF. CDR3 bases: TGTGCTAGCAGCTTAAGTCAGGGCTACGAGCAGTACTTC.

This clone was recorded a few times. This rearrangement joins TRBV2 to TRBJ1-1; 7 bases agree with TRBD1. J gave up 6 bases and V 6 bases, and 10 bases lay outside the gene matches. CDR3 length: 14 amino acids. Germline V gene sequence: CDR1 SNHLY, CDR2 FYNNEI. The CDR3, as DNA: TGTGCCAGCAGAGAAAGACAGGGTCTGCCTGAAGCTTTCTTT. It codes for CASRERQGLPEAFF. Full variable domain (remainder filled in from reference TRBV2 and TRBJ1-1): EPEVTQTPSHQVTQMGQEVILRCVPISNHLYFYWYRQILGQKVEFLVSFYNNEISEKSEIFDDQFSVERPDGSNFTLKIRSTKLEDSAMYFCASRERQGLPEAFFGQGTRLTVV.

This chain joins TRBV15 and TRBJ1-2; D unresolved. Looked up from germline, CDR1 is LNHNV and CDR2 is YYDKDF (reference sequence). The length of the CDR3 is 15 residues. V lost 0 bases and J 7 bases, leaving 15 bases between the germline ends. In DNA form, the CDR3 reads TGTGCCACCAGCAGAGATGGTGGGGTACCGTTTGGCTACACCTTC. This encodes CATSRDGGVPFGYTF.

The chain joins TRBV5-1 to TRBJ1-5, with TRBD1 matching 11 bases. The CDR3 loop spans 14 amino acids. V gave up 6 bases and J gave up 4 bases; unmatched junction bases: 3. CDR1 and CDR2 from the germline V gene are SGHRS and YFSETQ. The CDR3 loop reads CASKRDRGNQPQHF. The CDR3 nucleotides read TGCGCCAGCAAGAGGGACAGGGGGAATCAGCCCCAGCATTTT.

The CDR3 region is CAWSSGLAGQETQYF. CDR3 sequence (DNA): TGTGCCTGGAGTTCCGGACTAGCGGGGCAAGAGACCCAGTACTTC. The J gene is TRBJ2-5, the V gene TRBV30, with 12 bases matching TRBD2. Trimming removed 2 bases from V and 2 bases from J; junction bases left unmatched: 3. The CDR3 spans 15 residues. Germline-derived CDR1 and CDR2 are GTSNPN and SVGIG (reference sequence).

J is TRBJ1-1 and V is TRBV7-2; D gene unclear. The length of the CDR3 is 14 residues. CDR1 is SGHTA, CDR2 FQGNSA, per germline. V lost 2 bases, J lost 5 bases, and 12 bases lay in between. The DNA for the CDR3 is TGTGCCAGCAGCTTATCGGCCCTGAGTACTGAAGCTTTCTTT. It specifies CASSLSALSTEAFF.

The chain has TRBV6-1 and TRBJ1-5, with D possibly matching TRBD1 (5 bases). CDR1 and CDR2 from the germline V gene are MNHNS and SASEGT. The CDR3 extends over 15 amino acids. V was shortened by 4 bases and J by 0 bases, with 10 bases between the two germline ends. The CDR3 coding sequence is TGTGCCAGCAGTGTGGGACTGAATAGCAATCAGCCCCAGCATTTT. It translates to CASSVGLNSNQPQHF.

This clone was observed once. The V and J genes are TRBV5-8 and TRBJ1-3; 7 bases agree with TRBD1. This CDR3 comprises 12 residues. Unmatched junction bases numbered 2, after V lost 4 bases and J lost 7 bases. Germline CDR1 is SGHTS and CDR2 is YDEGEE. The DNA of the CDR3 is TGTGCCAGCAGCGTACAGGGGAACACCATATATTTT. Protein sequence: CASSVQGNTIYF.

The genes are TRBV19 and TRBJ1-1; 10 bases are shared with TRBD1. J gave up 1 base and V 2 bases, and 10 bases lay outside the gene matches. The CDR3 totals 18 residues. Germline V gives CDR1 LNHDA, CDR2 SQIVND (reference sequence). The CDR3 sequence is CASSIRRQGAPGNTEAFF. The CDR3 nucleotides are TGTGCCAGTAGTATACGGAGACAGGGGGCGCCTGGGAACACTGAAGCTTTCTTT.

The gene calls are TRBV29-1 and TRBJ2-5, with unresolved D. Trimming shortened V by 6 bases and J by 5 bases, and 10 bases separated the two germline ends. The germline gives CDR1 SQVTM, CDR2 ANQGSEA. The CDR3 contains 11 residues. The CDR3 coding sequence is TGCAGCGTCCTTTTGGGGGAGACCCAGTACTTC. Translation: CSVLLGETQYF.

The CDR3 DNA reads as TGTGCCTGGATGGGACAGGGTTATTCACCCCTCCACTTT. Encoded protein: CAWMGQGYSPLHF. The rearrangement links TRBV30 to TRBJ1-6; 9 bases are a match to TRBD1. After removal of 4 bases from V and 8 bases from J, the junction contained 3 bases not matched to a gene. Germline V gene sequence: CDR1 GTSNPN, CDR2 SVGIG (reference sequence). The CDR3 spans 13 residues.

The chain links TRBV27 to TRBJ1-2; D unclear. This CDR3 spans 13 amino acids. CDR1 MNHEY and CDR2 SMNVEV come from the germline V gene (reference sequence). The germline V and J ends were trimmed by 6 bases and 7 bases, with 15 bases remaining between them. CDR3 sequence reads: CASRSARVGGYTF. DNA of the CDR3: TGTGCCAGCAGGTCAGCTAGGGTTGGTGGCTACACCTTC.

CDR3: CASSASVGGGQETQYF. The DNA for the CDR3 is TGTGCCAGCAGCGCCTCCGTGGGAGGGGGGCAAGAGACCCAGTACTTC. This rearrangement joins TRBV9 to TRBJ2-5; a weak D match, TRBD2 (7 bases). Trimming pared 3 bases from V and 2 bases from J, leaving 17 bases between. The CDR3 contains 16 residues. Germline V CDR1 and CDR2: SGDLS, YYNGEE.